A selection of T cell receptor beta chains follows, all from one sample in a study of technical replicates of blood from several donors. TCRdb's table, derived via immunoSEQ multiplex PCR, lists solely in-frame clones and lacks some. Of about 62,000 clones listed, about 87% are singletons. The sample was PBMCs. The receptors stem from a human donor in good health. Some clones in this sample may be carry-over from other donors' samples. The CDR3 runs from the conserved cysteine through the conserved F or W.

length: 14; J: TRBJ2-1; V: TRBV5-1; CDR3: CASSASGAYNEQFF
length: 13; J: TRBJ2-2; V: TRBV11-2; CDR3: CASSSGVAGELFF
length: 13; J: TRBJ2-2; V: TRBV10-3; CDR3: CATGGERTGELFF
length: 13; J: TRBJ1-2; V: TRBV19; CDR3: CASSIGQPYGYTF
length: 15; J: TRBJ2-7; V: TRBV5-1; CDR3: CASSEIAGSAYEQYF
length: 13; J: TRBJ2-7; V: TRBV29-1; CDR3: CSVFSGRSNEQYF
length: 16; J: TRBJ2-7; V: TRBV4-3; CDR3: CASSQEGVGGTYEQYF
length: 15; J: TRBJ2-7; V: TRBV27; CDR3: CASSSRGASSYEQYF
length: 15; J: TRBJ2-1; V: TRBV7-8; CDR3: CASSLGVGRHNEQFF
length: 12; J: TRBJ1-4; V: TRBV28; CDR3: CASSTYREKLFF
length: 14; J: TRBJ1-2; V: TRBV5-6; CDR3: CASSLAQGAGGYTF
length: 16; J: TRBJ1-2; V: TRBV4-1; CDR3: CASSQGVLFTTYGYTF
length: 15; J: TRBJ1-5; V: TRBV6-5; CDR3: CASSPRQNSNQPQHF
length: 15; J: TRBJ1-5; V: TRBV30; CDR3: CAWSRTGGSNQPQHF
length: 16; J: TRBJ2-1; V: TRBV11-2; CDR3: CASRSGDRGRWDEQFF
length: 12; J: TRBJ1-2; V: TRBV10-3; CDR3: CATYDGLYGYTF
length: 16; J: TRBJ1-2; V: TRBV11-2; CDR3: CASSLGQGRANYGYTF
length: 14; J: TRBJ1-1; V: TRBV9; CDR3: CASGREGYNTEAFF
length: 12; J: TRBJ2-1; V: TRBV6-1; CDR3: CASSEGRFEQFF
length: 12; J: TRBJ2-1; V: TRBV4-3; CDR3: CASSRGMGEQFF
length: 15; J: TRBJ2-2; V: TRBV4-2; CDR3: CASSASGGPDGELFF
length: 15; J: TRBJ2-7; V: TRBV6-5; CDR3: CASSRGGQRNYEQYF
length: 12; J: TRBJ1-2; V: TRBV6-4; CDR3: CASTGGSYGYTF
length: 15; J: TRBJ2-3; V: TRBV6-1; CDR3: CASRAGTSGTDTQYF
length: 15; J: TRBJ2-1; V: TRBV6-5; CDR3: CASSYSGTAVNEQFF
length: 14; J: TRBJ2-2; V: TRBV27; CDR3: CASSGTGVFRELFF
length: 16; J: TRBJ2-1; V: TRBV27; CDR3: CASSLEALSSYNEQFF
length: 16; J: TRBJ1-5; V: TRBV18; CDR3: CASSPGTGSSGQPQHF
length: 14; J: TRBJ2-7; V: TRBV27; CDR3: CASSALAAPYEQYF
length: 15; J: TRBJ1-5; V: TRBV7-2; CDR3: CASSFQDRPNQPQHF
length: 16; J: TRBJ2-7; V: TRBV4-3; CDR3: CASSQPELDFSYEQYF
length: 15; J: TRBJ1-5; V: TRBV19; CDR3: CASSLTGFSNQPQHF
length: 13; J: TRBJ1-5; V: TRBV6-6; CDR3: CASAGNPNQPQHF
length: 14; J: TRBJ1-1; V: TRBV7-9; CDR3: CASMQKGGGTEAFF
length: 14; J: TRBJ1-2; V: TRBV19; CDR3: CASNRGGMIYGYTF
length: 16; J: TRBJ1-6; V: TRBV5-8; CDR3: CASSQHSGLYNSPLHF
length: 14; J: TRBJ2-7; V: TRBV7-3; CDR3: CASSPGTSPSEQYF
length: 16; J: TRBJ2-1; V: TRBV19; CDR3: CASSIDGDGGVNEQFF
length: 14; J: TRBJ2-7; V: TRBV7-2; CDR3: CASRPDRVGYEQYF
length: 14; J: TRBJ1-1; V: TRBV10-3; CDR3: CAISLGQGGTEAFF
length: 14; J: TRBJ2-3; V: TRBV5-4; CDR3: CASSIAGGRDTQYF
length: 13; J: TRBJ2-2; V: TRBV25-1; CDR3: CASTGGVTGELFF
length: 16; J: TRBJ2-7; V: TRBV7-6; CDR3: CASSLDGLAGAYEQYF
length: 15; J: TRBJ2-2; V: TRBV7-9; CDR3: CASSSRDRLTGELFF